These 12 T cell receptor beta chains came from one sample sequenced in a study of beta chain features in type 1 diabetes. General observations from the study: There was a moderate but significant shortening of TCRB CDR3s in all four CD4+ subsets of Type 1 diabetes patients.

These TCRs' antigens remain unknown. The whole isolated RNA underwent reverse transcription, so sequencing captured expressed TCRB transcripts. The assay was immunoSEQ multiplex PCR, and TCRdb's table has in-frame clones only and misses some. The table records 600,000 to 700,000 clones, roughly an eighth of them present only once. Specimen: naive CD4+ T cells from blood. These TCRs come from a man between 25 and 39 years old with type 1 diabetes.

This chain uses TRBV6-5 with TRBJ2-7; D may be TRBD1 (5 bases). The length of the CDR3 is 13 residues. Trimming shortened V by 6 bases and J by 0 bases, and 9 bases separated the two germline ends. In germline, CDR1 is MNHEY, CDR2 SVGAGI. For the CDR3, the DNA is TGTGCCAGCAGCTACAGGATCTCCTACGAGCAGTACTTC. As protein: CASSYRISYEQYF.

The table lists this clone with a few counts. The chain employs TRBV5-6 and TRBJ2-5, with D unresolved. The V end was cut by 7 bases, the J end by 5 bases, with 12 bases between. Germline values: CDR1 SGHDT, CDR2 YYEEEE. This CDR3 contains 12 residues. This CDR3 reads CASAPPGETQYF. CDR3 nucleotides: TGTGCCAGCGCTCCCCCCGGGGAGACCCAGTACTTC.

This clone occurred a few times. The rearrangement links TRBV6-6 to TRBJ1-2; TRBD1 might be the D (5 bases). Germline CDR1 is MNHNY and CDR2 is SVGAGI (reference sequence). V gave up 8 bases and J gave up 1 base, with 11 bases separating them. There are 13 residues in the CDR3. The chain's CDR3 is CASGPQVNYGYTF. In nucleotides, the CDR3 is TGTGCCAGCGGTCCACAGGTTAACTATGGCTACACCTTC.

J is TRBJ1-5 and V is TRBV28; a possible D gene is TRBD1 (6 bases). Trimming stripped 6 bases from V and 5 bases from J, with 11 bases between. CDR1 and CDR2 (germline): MDHEN, SYDVKM. The CDR3 is 13 residues long. The CDR3 loop reads CASRLQGHQPQHF. CDR3 nucleotide sequence: TGTGCCAGCAGATTACAGGGACATCAGCCCCAGCATTTT.

This chain uses TRBV30 with TRBJ1-5, with D possibly TRBD1 on 5 matching bases. Germline V gene data show CDR1 as GTSNPN and CDR2 as SVGIG (reference sequence). V lost 2 bases and J lost 6, with 11 bases in between. The length of the CDR3 is 13 residues. The CDR3 protein is CAWSKGEGQPQHF. CDR3 coding DNA: TGTGCCTGGAGTAAAGGGGAGGGTCAGCCCCAGCATTTT.

The chain employs TRBV19 and TRBJ2-7; no firm D call. The CDR3 loop spans 13 amino acids. Germline V gene sequence: CDR1 LNHDA, CDR2 SQIVND (reference sequence). V was pared by 3 bases and J by 2 bases, with 8 bases between. This chain's CDR3 is CASSIRVTYEQYF. The CDR3, as DNA: TGTGCCAGTAGTATTAGAGTAACCTACGAGCAGTACTTC.

This clone was observed a handful of times. Other DNA sequences in the sample encode the same CDR3. The chain joins TRBV9 to TRBJ1-2; 9 positions match TRBD1. The CDR3 has 15 residues. CDR1 and CDR2 (germline): SGDLS, YYNGEE. The junction had 3 bases not matched to a gene; V was cut back by 0 bases and J by 3 bases. In nucleotides, the CDR3 is TGTGCCAGCAGCGTAGAGGGACAGGGCTACTATGGCTACACCTTC. It is translated as CASSVEGQGYYGYTF.

Only a few counts were recorded for this clone. Other DNA sequences in this sample translate to the same CDR3. The genes are TRBV18 and TRBJ1-2; 8 bases map to TRBD1. Germline V gene sequence: CDR1 KGHSH, CDR2 LQKENI. V dropped 3 bases and J dropped 1; count of bases not matched to a gene: 1. The CDR3 totals 14 residues. CDR3 in DNA: TGTGCCAGCTCACCCACAGGGGGTAACTATGGCTACACCTTC. Its translation: CASSPTGGNYGYTF. Together with reference TRBV18 and TRBJ1-2, the CDR3 gives the full variable domain: NAGVMQNPRHLVRRRGQEARLRCSPMKGHSHVYWYRQLPEEGLKFMVYLQKENIIDESGMPKERFSAEFPKEGPSILRIQQVVRGDSAAYFCASSPTGGNYGYTFGSGTRLTVV.

A few counts support this clone. The chain couples TRBV6-5 to TRBJ1-2; D is unresolved. V lost 6 bases, J lost 0 bases, and 8 bases lay in between. This CDR3 contains 13 residues. From germline, CDR1 is MNHEY and CDR2 SVGAGI. The CDR3 here is CASSLEANYGYTF. CDR3 in DNA: TGTGCCAGCAGCCTCGAAGCTAACTATGGCTACACCTTC.

This chain links TRBV5-1 with TRBJ2-5, with 12 bases aligning to TRBD2. The CDR3 has 16 amino acids. The junction had 10 bases not matched to a gene; V was cut back by 6 bases and J by 4 bases. CDR1 SGHRS and CDR2 YFSETQ come from the germline V gene. CDR3 sequence reads: CASTMPGLAGTETQYF. The CDR3 DNA reads TGCGCCAGCACCATGCCGGGACTAGCGGGCACAGAGACCCAGTACTTC.

This chain connects TRBV6-5 to TRBJ2-7, with 7 bases identical to TRBD1. CDR1 MNHEY and CDR2 SVGAGI come from the germline V gene. The CDR3 totals 12 residues. V lost 6 bases to trimming and J lost 5 bases; unmatched junction nucleotides: 4. The CDR3, as DNA: TGTGCCAGCAGAGACAGGGTCCACGAGCAGTACTTC. This translates into CASRDRVHEQYF.

The chain recombines TRBV18 with TRBJ1-4; D may be TRBD1 (5 bases). The length of the CDR3 is 15 residues. The V and J ends lost 1 base and 7 bases respectively, with 13 bases between them. The germline CDR1 and CDR2 sequences are KGHSH and LQKENI. The CDR3, as DNA: TGTGCCAGCTCACCACAACAGGAGGGTGGTGAAAAACTGTTTTTT. This codes for CASSPQQEGGEKLFF.